The clone carrying this TCR beta chain was counted a few times. Its antigen is undetermined. This sample is drawn from a study of CD8 T cells in ankylosing spondylitis. V gave up 4 bases and J gave up 0 bases, with 10 bases separating them. Germline-derived CDR1 and CDR2 are LGHNA and YSLEER. This CDR3 has 15 amino acids. Study-level results: Reports say disease-linked clones showed up significantly more in matched ankylosing spondylitis synovial fluid. Within peripheral blood, clones linked to disease were CD8+ and relatively rare. Typical of ankylosing spondylitis blood, it appeared, was a TCR beta motif of roughly eight highly homologous variants. Previously reported in reactive arthritis synovial fluid and blood were some of the motif variants.

The authors made TCR beta libraries by quantitative 5'-RACE with molecular barcodes. TCRdb fed the 5' RACE reads into MiXCR, producing one record per CDR3 protein. In the table there are about 800,000 distinct CDR3 sequences, 10% to 15% of which are singletons. The receptor was isolated from a male donor with ankylosing spondylitis. This chain connects TRBV4-3 to TRBJ2-1; D is perhaps TRBD2 (6 bases). Source material: blood, either unsorted or a sorted T cell fraction (not recorded which). CDR3 nucleotides: TGCGCCAGCAGCCGGGACTCCCGCTCCTACAATGAGCAGTTCTTC. Translating gives CASSRDSRSYNEQFF.